A selection of T cell receptor beta chains follows, all from one sample in a study of Graves' ophthalmopathy and Graves' hyperthyroidism. Using its own MiXCR run on the multiplex PCR reads, TCRdb lists one record per CDR3 protein. The data contain hundreds of thousands of distinct CDR3 sequences, over 20% of them singletons. Input material: peripheral blood. The receptors stem from a woman younger than 35 with stable Graves' hyperthyroidism. Both conserved end residues are part of each CDR3. The order of the fields is J gene, D gene, clone size, V gene, CDR3 protein, CDR3 DNA. A D gene is named only where the DNA matches it firmly. Clone size is given for some rows only: seen once, a few or many times, or a class if the clone is expanded.

TRBJ1-2 | - | many | TRBV19 | CASSSGDYGYTF | TGTGCCAGTAGCTCAGGGGACTATGGCTACACCTTC
TRBJ2-7 | - | many | TRBV28 | CASSYWEKKQYF | TGTGCCAGCAGTTATTGGGAGAAAAAGCAGTACTTC
TRBJ2-2 | TRBD2 | many | TRBV10-3 | CAIRHPGLAGTDGELFF | TGTGCCATCAGACACCCGGGACTAGCGGGAACGGACGGGGAGCTGTTTTTT
TRBJ1-2 | - | once | TRBV2 | CASSEQEGRIGYTF | TGTGCCAGCAGTGAACAGGAGGGACGCATTGGCTACACCTTC
TRBJ2-7 | - | few | TRBV5-8 | CASSLSTGTYEQYF | TGTGCCAGCAGCTTATCGACTGGGACCTACGAGCAGTACTTC
TRBJ1-2 | - | many | TRBV7-3 | CASSLSPDGYTF | TGTGCCAGCAGCTTATCGCCAGATGGCTACACCTTC
TRBJ1-1 | - | many | TRBV11-2 | CASSLVRRGVATEAFF | TGTGCCAGCAGCTTAGTTCGACGAGGAGTTGCCACTGAAGCTTTCTTT
TRBJ2-7 | - | - | TRBV7-2 | CASSLLGLSYEQYF | TGTGCCAGCAGCTTATTAGGCCTATCCTACGAGCAGTACTTC
TRBJ1-1 | - | many | TRBV18 | CASSPMTGGTEAFF | TGTGCCAGCTCACCTATGACCGGGGGCACTGAAGCTTTCTTT
TRBJ2-2 | TRBD1 | many | TRBV12-3/TRBV12-4 | CASSIGQGYTGELFF | TGTGCCAGCAGCATAGGACAGGGATACACCGGGGAGCTGTTTTTT
TRBJ1-1 | - | many | TRBV12-5 | CASGLSENTEAFF | TGTGCTAGTGGTTTATCAGAGAACACTGAAGCTTTCTTT
TRBJ2-5 | TRBD2 | many | TRBV7-2 | CASSPGTSSGETQYF | TGTGCCAGCAGCCCAGGGACTAGCAGTGGAGAGACCCAGTACTTC
TRBJ2-4 | TRBD1 | many | TRBV29-1 | CSVRGLAKNIQYF | TGCAGCGTTAGGGGGCTAGCCAAAAACATTCAGTACTTC
TRBJ1-1 | - | many | TRBV19 | CASSLGWKTEAFF | TGTGCCAGTAGTCTAGGGTGGAAGACTGAAGCTTTCTTT
TRBJ2-7 | - | many | TRBV28 | CASSELGTYEQYF | TGTGCCAGCAGCGAACTCGGGACCTACGAGCAGTACTTC
TRBJ1-1 | TRBD1 | many | TRBV20-1 | CSARDQDRGGAFF | TGCAGTGCTAGAGATCAGGACAGGGGAGGGGCTTTCTTT
TRBJ2-7 | TRBD2 | many | TRBV5-1 | CASNPRAGGNEQYF | TGCGCCAGCAACCCTCGAGCGGGAGGCAACGAGCAGTACTTC
TRBJ2-4 | - | - | TRBV11-2 | CASSLGLENIQYF | TGTGCCAGCAGTTTAGGATTGGAAAACATTCAGTACTTC
TRBJ1-2 | - | - | TRBV7-2 | CASTHGTNYGYTF | TGTGCCAGCACCCATGGGACAAACTATGGCTACACCTTC
TRBJ2-2 | TRBD2 | - | TRBV12-3/TRBV12-4 | CASSPRLAGAHNTGELFF | TGTGCCAGCAGTCCGCGACTAGCGGGGGCACATAACACCGGGGAGCTGTTTTTT
TRBJ2-5 | - | many | TRBV10-3 | CAISERSGGGETQYF | TGTGCCATCAGTGAGAGATCCGGGGGTGGGGAGACCCAGTACTTC
TRBJ1-1 | - | - | TRBV28 | CASSTPSSTEAFF | TGTGCCAGCAGCACGCCAAGCAGCACTGAAGCTTTCTTT
TRBJ2-5 | - | many | TRBV6-5 | CASSWGLEETQYF | TGTGCCAGCAGTTGGGGGCTCGAAGAGACCCAGTACTTC
TRBJ1-5 | - | many | TRBV28 | CASSLPSPRGNQPQHF | TGTGCCAGCAGTTTACCCTCCCCCAGGGGCAATCAGCCCCAGCATTTT
TRBJ2-7 | - | many | TRBV7-3 | CASSWTYSYEQYF | TGTGCCAGCAGCTGGACTTACTCCTACGAGCAGTACTTC
TRBJ2-7 | TRBD1 | - | TRBV18 | CASSLTGGNHEQYF | TGTGCCAGCTCACTCACAGGGGGGAACCACGAGCAGTACTTC
TRBJ2-7 | TRBD2 | many | TRBV20-1 | CSARFPGLAGTYEQYF | TGCAGTGCTAGGTTTCCGGGACTAGCGGGGACCTACGAGCAGTACTTC
TRBJ2-5 | - | many | TRBV6-1 | CASSTEETQYF | TGTGCCAGCAGTACAGAAGAGACCCAGTACTTC
TRBJ1-3 | - | - | TRBV12-3/TRBV12-4 | CASSLGLDTIYF | TGTGCCAGCAGTTTGGGACTAGACACCATATATTTT
TRBJ2-7 | TRBD2 | many | TRBV13 | CASSPRGLAGGRPQQYF | TGTGCCAGCAGCCCCCGGGGACTAGCGGGAGGCCGTCCGCAGCAGTACTTC
TRBJ2-7 | - | many | TRBV2 | CASRPTIIYEQYF | TGTGCCAGCAGACCCACTATAATCTACGAGCAGTACTTC
TRBJ1-2 | TRBD1 | many | TRBV6-5 | CASSSQGEGGYTF | TGTGCCAGCAGTAGCCAGGGGGAGGGAGGCTACACCTTC
TRBJ2-2 | TRBD1 | - | TRBV5-1 | CASSTGGDTGELFF | TGCGCCAGCAGCACAGGGGGCGACACCGGGGAGCTGTTTTTT
TRBJ2-5 | TRBD2 | many | TRBV20-1 | CSASSGRETQYF | TGCAGTGCAAGTAGCGGGAGGGAGACCCAGTACTTC
TRBJ2-5 | TRBD2 | many | TRBV29-1 | CSTSGSERETQYF | TGCAGCACGAGCGGGAGCGAGAGGGAGACCCAGTACTTC
TRBJ2-3 | - | few | TRBV9 | CASSVDTDTQYF | TGTGCCAGCAGCGTAGATACAGATACGCAGTATTTT
TRBJ2-7 | - | many | TRBV6-1 | CASSEEAGGFYEQYF | TGTGCCAGCAGTGAAGAGGCAGGGGGGTTCTACGAGCAGTACTTC
TRBJ2-7 | TRBD2 | many | TRBV15 | CATSLEGNSPGLAGAYEQYF | TGTGCCACCAGCCTAGAGGGGAACAGTCCGGGACTAGCGGGAGCCTACGAGCAGTACTTC
TRBJ2-5 | - | many | TRBV7-2 | CASSLGTGWGETQYF | TGTGCCAGCAGCTTAGGCACGGGGTGGGGGGAGACCCAGTACTTC
TRBJ2-7 | - | - | TRBV4-2 | CASSPRYSPYEQYF | TGTGCCAGCAGCCCGCGTTACAGCCCCTACGAGCAGTACTTC
TRBJ1-2 | - | many | TRBV5-1 | CASSQGGAYGYTF | TGCGCCAGCAGCCAAGGCGGGGCCTATGGCTACACCTTC
TRBJ2-7 | - | many | TRBV6-1 | CASRAGVEQYF | TGTGCCAGCAGAGCCGGGGTCGAGCAGTACTTC
TRBJ1-1 | - | few | TRBV28 | CASSNVAYTGAFF | TGTGCCAGCAGTAACGTCGCCTACACTGGAGCTTTCTTT
TRBJ1-2 | TRBD1 | once | TRBV27 | CASSLEGGLYGYTF | TGTGCCAGCAGTTTGGAAGGGGGCCTATATGGCTACACCTTC
TRBJ2-7 | TRBD1 | many | TRBV20-1 | CSATMYQGAYEQYF | TGCAGTGCCACCATGTATCAGGGGGCCTACGAGCAGTACTTC
TRBJ1-1 | TRBD1 | many | TRBV20-1 | CSARGVTGQATTFF | TGCAGTGCTAGAGGGGTGACGGGACAGGCGACGACTTTCTTT
TRBJ1-2 | - | - | TRBV7-8 | CASSSRGRSPYGYTF | TGTGCCAGCAGCTCTAGAGGGAGGTCCCCCTATGGCTACACCTTC
TRBJ2-7 | TRBD2 | many | TRBV6-1 | CASSAGGKAGADEQYF | TGTGCCAGCAGTGCCGGGGGAAAAGCGGGGGCGGACGAGCAGTACTTC
TRBJ1-3 | - | many | TRBV19 | CASSQSSGNTIYF | TGTGCCAGTAGCCAGAGCTCTGGAAACACCATATATTTT
TRBJ1-1 | - | many | TRBV29-1 | CSVVGLTEAFF | TGCAGCGTAGTAGGACTCACTGAAGCTTTCTTT
TRBJ2-5 | - | few | TRBV29-1 | CSVAHRGGETQYF | TGCAGCGTTGCCCACAGGGGAGGAGAGACCCAGTACTTC